The 28 T cell receptor beta chains in this list originate from one sample, sequenced in a study of shared T cell receptors in the human thymus. Some clones are missing from TCRdb's copy, which holds only in-frame ones; the method was immunoSEQ multiplex PCR. The repertoire consists of about 380,000 clones, with roughly 94% occurring once and the leading ten covering around 0.018%. Specimen: thymocytes. These receptors were obtained from a human donor.

The CDR3 reads CASSLWGASYNEQFF. The CDR3 region has the DNA TGTGCCAGCAGTTTATGGGGGGCCTCCTACAATGAGCAGTTCTTC. The chain has TRBV28 and TRBJ2-1; D may be TRBD1 (6 bases). Germline V lookup: CDR1 MDHEN, CDR2 SYDVKM. CDR3 length: 15 residues. V was pared by 0 bases and J by 0 bases, with 6 bases between.

This clone was seen a single time. The chain has TRBV28 and TRBJ1-5; 10 bases agree with TRBD1. The CDR3 consists of 15 residues. Germline assignment: CDR1 MDHEN and CDR2 SYDVKM. Losses at the gene ends were 8 bases for V and 6 bases for J; bases not matched to a gene: 10. The CDR3 bases are TGTGCCAGCTCGGGACCGGGACAGGGGAGTCAGCCCCAGCATTTT. This gives the protein CASSGPGQGSQPQHF.

J is TRBJ1-5 and V is TRBV28; 10 bases are shared with TRBD1. This CDR3 has 14 residues. Germline values: CDR1 MDHEN, CDR2 SYDVKM. V lost 6 bases and J lost 6; bases outside the gene matches: 5. Here the CDR3 DNA reads TGTGCCAGCAGCGACAGGGGGCAAGGTCAGCCCCAGCATTTT. This translates into CASSDRGQGQPQHF.

Comments on this clone: Additional DNA sequences in this sample encode the identical CDR3. The genes are TRBV28 and TRBJ2-5, with D unclear. The CDR3 covers 11 residues. Germline CDR1 MDHEN, CDR2 SYDVKM. V was cut by 3 bases and J by 5 bases, with 4 bases left in between. CDR3 sequence reads: CASSFRETQYF. DNA for the CDR3: TGTGCCAGCAGTTTTCGGGAGACCCAGTACTTC.

The chain couples TRBV6-5 to TRBJ2-1, with D uncertain. Trimming removed 5 bases from V and 9 bases from J, with 14 bases in between. The CDR3 is 13 residues long. From germline, CDR1 is MNHEY and CDR2 SVGAGI. CDR3 sequence (DNA): TGTGCCAGCAGTCAAGCCTTCAAGGGTGAGCAGTTCTTC. It encodes CASSQAFKGEQFF.

V usage is TRBV5-5 and J usage is TRBJ1-2; D is ambiguous. The CDR3 covers 16 residues. Germline V lookup: CDR1 SGHKS, CDR2 YYEKEE (reference sequence). The ends were cut back, 2 bases at V and 4 bases at J, with 18 bases in the middle. CDR3 in DNA: TGTGCCAGCAGCTTTCGCGGACGGGAGGGCCTCTATGGCTACACCTTC. It specifies CASSFRGREGLYGYTF.

The chain is built from TRBV5-4 and TRBJ2-5; 8 positions match TRBD1. This CDR3 comprises 16 residues. Trimming cost V 4 bases and J 4 bases; bases outside gene matches: 12. Germline values: CDR1 SGHNT, CDR2 YYREEE (reference sequence). This CDR3 is CASSGRTGKGPETQYF. CDR3 nucleotide sequence: TGTGCCAGCAGCGGTCGGACAGGGAAAGGGCCAGAGACCCAGTACTTC.

The chain is built from TRBV9 and TRBJ1-1; 9 bases match TRBD1. The CDR3 has 19 amino acids. Unmatched junction bases numbered 14, after V lost 1 base and J lost 1 base. CDR1 SGDLS and CDR2 YYNGEE come from the germline V gene. The CDR3 is CASSVLPHEGQGPNTEAFF. The CDR3 DNA is TGTGCCAGCAGCGTACTTCCCCACGAGGGACAGGGACCGAACACTGAAGCTTTCTTT. The full variable domain, in which reference TRBV9 and TRBJ1-1 provide the parts outside the CDR3, is DSGVTQTPKHLITATGQRVTLRCSPRSGDLSVYWYQQSLDQGLQFLIQYYNGEERAKGNILERFSAQQFPDLHSELNLSSLELGDSALYFCASSVLPHEGQGPNTEAFFGQGTRLTVV.

This clone was recorded once. J is TRBJ1-3 and V is TRBV19, with D possibly being TRBD1 (5 bases). Per germline, CDR1 LNHDA and CDR2 SQIVND (reference sequence). Trimming took 3 bases from V and 0 from J, leaving 9 bases between them. This CDR3 region has 15 residues. Written as DNA, the CDR3 is TGTGCCAGTAGTATCGCGGGGACCTCTGGAAACACCATATATTTT. Translation gives CASSIAGTSGNTIYF.

This rearrangement joins TRBV6-1 to TRBJ2-2, with 10 bases aligning to TRBD1. The V gene end was trimmed by 5 bases and the J gene end by 4 bases; junction bases not matched to a gene: 1. This CDR3 has 14 amino acids. The V gene's germline CDR1 is MNHNS and CDR2 SASEGT. The CDR3 loop is CASSRTGGTGELFF. The CDR3 bases are TGTGCCAGCAGTCGGACAGGGGGCACCGGGGAGCTGTTTTTT.

This chain connects TRBV4-2 to TRBJ1-2; D call uncertain. The CDR3 consists of 12 residues. The V gene lost 3 bases and the J gene lost 8 bases, with 10 bases spanning the gap. The germline V gene has CDR1 LGHNA and CDR2 YNFKEQ. In DNA form, the CDR3 reads TGTGCCAGCAGCCAGCAGCGTGGGGGCTACACCTTC. This translates into CASSQQRGGYTF.

The V and J genes are TRBV6-5 and TRBJ1-2, with a possible D match to TRBD1 (5 bases). Per the germline V gene, CDR1 is MNHEY and CDR2 is SVGAGI. The CDR3 has 13 residues. V was trimmed by 2 bases and J by 8 bases, leaving 12 bases between them. The CDR3 loop reads CASSYRAGKGYTF. CDR3 nucleotides: TGTGCCAGCAGTTACAGAGCAGGGAAAGGCTACACCTTC.

This chain links TRBV29-1 with TRBJ2-3, with 8 nucleotides matching TRBD1. V dropped 6 bases and J dropped 4; count of bases not matched to a gene: 12. This CDR3 spans 15 amino acids. CDR1 and CDR2 from the germline V gene are SQVTM and ANQGSEA. In DNA, the CDR3 is TGCAGCGTCTCCTCACAGGGGGTAATAGCAGATACGCAGTATTTT. Protein product: CSVSSQGVIADTQYF.

V gene TRBV10-3 combines with J gene TRBJ2-1; tentatively, D is TRBD1 (5 bases). The germline V gene has CDR1 ENHRY and CDR2 SYGVKD. The CDR3 runs to 13 residues. V gave up 4 bases and J gave up 3 bases, with 7 bases separating them. For the CDR3, the DNA is TGTGCCATCAGTGGGGGCAGCTACAATGAGCAGTTCTTC. Translated: CAISGGSYNEQFF.

This chain links TRBV27 with TRBJ2-1; D assignment may be TRBD1 or TRBD2 (6 bases each). This CDR3 contains 16 residues. V was trimmed by 2 bases and J by 0 bases, leaving 11 bases between them. The germline V gene has CDR1 MNHEY and CDR2 SMNVEV (reference sequence). The CDR3 reads CASSLGGLGSYNEQFF. CDR3 DNA: TGTGCCAGCAGTTTAGGGGGGCTCGGCTCCTACAATGAGCAGTTCTTC.

Remarks on this clone: Other DNA sequences in this specimen translate into the identical CDR3. V usage is TRBV28 and J usage is TRBJ2-1; 7 positions agree with TRBD2. The CDR3 has 12 amino acids. The V segment lost 5 bases and the J segment 7 bases; nucleotides outside the gene matches: 2. CDR1 and CDR2 from the germline V gene are MDHEN and SYDVKM. CDR3 sequence reads: CASSLSGNEQFF. CDR3 nucleotides: TGTGCCAGCAGTCTTAGCGGGAATGAGCAGTTCTTC.

This clone was found once. J is TRBJ1-1 and V is TRBV30, with 9 bases that match TRBD1. The J segment lost 0 bases and the V segment lost 4 bases, leaving 12 bases of the junction unmatched. The CDR3 extends over 17 amino acids. Looked up from germline, CDR1 is GTSNPN and CDR2 is SVGIG (reference sequence). This CDR3 reads CAWKGSQGASLNTEAFF. DNA of the CDR3: TGTGCCTGGAAAGGGTCACAGGGGGCTTCTTTGAACACTGAAGCTTTCTTT.

This chain connects TRBV18 to TRBJ1-3; D is possibly TRBD1 (5 bases). Trimming stripped 0 bases from V and 4 bases from J, with 22 bases between. CDR1 KGHSH and CDR2 LQKENI come from the germline V gene. The CDR3 is made up of 19 amino acids. The CDR3 sequence is CASSPPSLPSGEKGNTIYF. For the CDR3, the DNA is TGTGCCAGCTCACCACCTAGTCTTCCCTCGGGGGAGAAGGGAAACACCATATATTTT.

The chain carries TRBV6-1 and TRBJ2-7; TRBD1 aligns across 12 bases. Germline CDR1 and CDR2: MNHNS and SASEGT. Losses at the gene ends were 6 bases for V and 4 bases for J; bases not matched to a gene: 7. CDR3 length: 15 amino acids. CDR3 bases: TGTGCCAGCAGGAAGGGGGGACAGGGGGCGTACGAGCAGTACTTC. Translating it yields CASRKGGQGAYEQYF.

This chain uses TRBV2 with TRBJ2-1, with D uncertain. V was pared by 1 base and J by 6 bases, with 10 bases between. CDR3 size: 14 residues. Germline V lookup: CDR1 SNHLY, CDR2 FYNNEI. The CDR3 region has the DNA TGTGCCAGCAGTGAAGGTCTCGGGCTCAATGAGCAGTTCTTC. It specifies CASSEGLGLNEQFF.

The V and J genes are TRBV5-4 and TRBJ1-2; D is ambiguous. The CDR3 is 14 amino acids. Trimming left V 2 bases short and J 3 bases short, with 11 bases between. Germline V gene lookup returns CDR1 SGHNT and CDR2 YYREEE (reference sequence). The CDR3 coding sequence is TGTGCCAGCAGCTTAAAGAAAAGGGACTATGGCTACACCTTC. It is translated as CASSLKKRDYGYTF.

The chain has TRBV27 and TRBJ2-1, with TRBD1 as a possible D gene (5 bases). CDR3 length equals 16 residues. The V gene's germline CDR1 is MNHEY and CDR2 SMNVEV (reference sequence). Between the trimmed V and J ends, which lost 5 bases and 6 bases, there was a span of 20 bases. CDR3 protein: CASSPQLGLEVNEQFF. Here the CDR3 DNA reads TGTGCCAGCAGTCCCCAGTTGGGGCTAGAGGTCAATGAGCAGTTCTTC.

This sequence joins TRBV7-9 and TRBJ2-3, with D possibly being TRBD1 (6 bases). In germline, CDR1 is SEHNR, CDR2 FQNEAQ (reference sequence). Trimming took 4 bases from V and 3 from J, leaving 17 bases between them. The CDR3 is 16 amino acids. The CDR3 here is CASSSLKGVWTDTQYF. DNA for the CDR3: TGTGCCAGCAGCTCCCTCAAGGGGGTATGGACAGATACGCAGTATTTT.

The chain has TRBV7-8 and TRBJ1-2, with D possibly being TRBD1 (5 bases). Germline V lookup: CDR1 SGHVS, CDR2 FQNEAQ. The CDR3 loop spans 14 amino acids. The germline V and J ends were trimmed by 5 bases and 6 bases, with 16 bases remaining between them. This CDR3 is CASSPSMGENGYTF. Here the CDR3 DNA reads TGTGCCAGCAGCCCTTCGATGGGGGAAAATGGCTACACCTTC.

J is TRBJ2-5 and V is TRBV5-1; D is possibly TRBD2 (6 bases). The tail of the sequence fits TRBJ2-7 better, so the J call may be wrong. The CDR3 length is 17 residues. Looked up from germline, CDR1 is SGHRS and CDR2 is YFSETQ. In DNA, the CDR3 is TGCGCCAGCAGCTCGGAGGGACTTAGCGAAGTAACCTACGAGCAGTACTTC. Its protein is CASSSEGLSEVTYEQYF.

The rearrangement joins TRBV6-5 to TRBJ1-6; no clear D. Germline V lookup: CDR1 MNHEY, CDR2 SVGAGI. CDR3 length: 15 amino acids. The V end lost 6 bases, the J end lost 7 bases, and 16 bases lay between the germline ends. Written as DNA, the CDR3 is TGTGCCAGCAGGAGCGGGGTTAGTTTAAATTCACCCCTCCACTTT. Protein: CASRSGVSLNSPLHF.

V and J are TRBV7-6 and TRBJ1-2, with TRBD1 identical over 9 bases. This CDR3 is built from 16 residues. V lost 0 bases and J lost 4; bases outside the gene matches: 6. The V gene's germline CDR1 is SGHVS and CDR2 FNYEAQ. CDR3 sequence (DNA): TGTGCCAGCAGCTTAGCAGGACAGGGGTCGTCCTATGGCTACACCTTC. This translates into CASSLAGQGSSYGYTF.

This clone was counted once. The genes are TRBV5-5 and TRBJ1-2; D not certain. Germline V CDR1 and CDR2: SGHKS, YYEKEE (reference sequence). The CDR3 runs to 12 residues. V gave up 4 bases and J gave up 5 bases, with 9 bases separating them. CDR3 nucleotide sequence: TGTGCCAGCAGCCCCCCTATGTATGGCTACACCTTC. Translated: CASSPPMYGYTF.